Detailed here is one T cell receptor beta chain. This entry is derived from a study of blood T cell repertoires in COVID-19. Profiled with immunoSEQ multiplex PCR; TCRdb holds only in-frame clones, not every one. The table shows about 240,000 clones, with approximately 84% occurring only once. The CDR3 loop spans 16 amino acids. V was pared by 5 bases and J by 0 bases, with 11 bases between. Looked up from germline, CDR1 is LNHDA and CDR2 is SQIVND (reference sequence). The clonotype was recovered from a woman in her thirties or forties with acute COVID-19. This sequence joins TRBV19 and TRBJ1-6, with D possibly TRBD1 on 6 matching bases. The specimen was PBMCs or T cells enriched from blood (not recorded which). The CDR3, as DNA: TGTGCCAGTAGTCCATCGACAGGCTCCTATAATTCACCCCTCCACTTT. It encodes CASSPSTGSYNSPLHF.